This T cell receptor (beta chain) came from a study of cytomegalovirus exposure and HLA in healthy donors. General study points: Later analysis found that TCR beta chains associated with HLA were more clonally expanded than other, equally common chains. Excluded: some indistinguishable V segments such as TRBV6-2 and TRBV6-3. Later analysis showed most CMV-associated TCR beta chains appearing HLA-restricted.

PCR used 60 Vbeta primers and 13 Jbeta primers. Clones were read by immunoSEQ multiplex PCR, and TCRdb kept only the in-frame ones, dropping some. This table has around 100,000 clones, roughly 70% appearing once. The CDR3 covers 14 residues. CDR1 SEHNR and CDR2 FQNEAQ come from the germline V gene (reference sequence). Trimming took 3 bases from V and 6 from J, leaving 14 bases between them. A note on this clone: Antigen specificity is unknown.

The sequence was collected from a man aged 35-49 years in good health and CMV-seropositive. V and J are TRBV7-9 and TRBJ1-1; weak D call: TRBD1 (6 bases). Sequencing used PBMCs. CDR3 sequence reads: CASSLAPGGPEAFF. The CDR3 DNA follows: TGTGCCAGCAGCTTGGCCCCTGGGGGCCCTGAAGCTTTCTTT.